Listed here is a single T cell receptor (beta chain). Measured with immunoSEQ multiplex PCR; TCRdb has only the in-frame clones, and not every one. This sample has some 80,000 clones; 80% to 90% occur once, and the top ten carry roughly a sixth. The data were obtained in a study of blood T cell repertoires in COVID-19. At the level of the study: From the United States, Italy and Spain came samples of acute and convalescent COVID-19.

V was clipped by 3 bases and J by 3 bases, with 15 bases between them. Germline V lookup: CDR1 ENHRY, CDR2 SYGVKD. There are 16 residues in the CDR3. The source material was peripheral blood. The V gene is TRBV10-3, the J gene TRBJ1-5; TRBD1 is a possible D gene (6 bases). This clonotype originated in a human donor in a cohort sampled during active COVID-19. Written as DNA, the CDR3 is TGTGCCATCAGTGACCCCTCGAGGGGGAACAATCAGCCCCAGCATTTT. Translation gives CAISDPSRGNNQPQHF.